This T cell receptor (beta chain) originates from a study of T-cell reconstitution after alpha-beta-depleted transplantation in children. The table lists this clonotype with many counts. This sample's TCRbeta library carried unique molecular identifier barcodes. TCRdb reprocessed the PCR reads with MiXCR, giving one entry per CDR3 protein. The sample lists roughly 400,000 distinct CDR3 sequences; around two fifths were seen once. CDR3 size: 13 residues. V was shortened by 6 bases and J by 0 bases, with 6 bases between the two germline ends. Germline values: CDR1 SQVTM, CDR2 ANQGSEA. The sequencing used PBMCs, collected before TCRalphabeta/CD19-depleted stem cell transplant. The TCR sequence derives from a girl aged 2 to 9 with aplastic anemia, due to receive a stem cell transplant. The chain recombines TRBV29-1 with TRBJ2-6; D call uncertain. CDR3 protein: CSVRDSGANVLTF. The CDR3 DNA reads TGCAGCGTCCGAGACTCTGGGGCCAACGTCCTGACTTTC.